The clone carrying this T cell receptor beta chain was seen a few times. Its cognate antigen is unknown. The PCR had 60 Vbeta and 13 Jbeta primers. Libraries were prepared by immunoSEQ multiplex PCR; TCRdb keeps only in-frame clonotypes and omits some of them. The sample shows fewer than 150,000 clones, about 73% of them seen only once. The CDR3 extends over 13 amino acids. The V and J ends lost 3 bases and 1 base, in that order; junction bases with no gene match: 0. From germline, CDR1 is KGHSH and CDR2 LQKENI. This specimen comes from a study of cytomegalovirus exposure and HLA in healthy donors. Study background: Within the Caucasian-associated ancestry cluster were 65% to 85% of the roughly 380 genotyped donors.

Study-wide results and limits: Segments of the TCR beta V type were, in most cases, productive about 87% or about 30% of the time in an earlier analysis.

The V gene is TRBV18, the J gene TRBJ2-7; 7 bases line up with TRBD1. Source material: PBMCs. The clonotype comes from a woman aged 40 to 49 in good health and CMV-seronegative. The CDR3 DNA follows: TGTGCCAGCTCACCGGGACAGTCCTACGAGCAGTACTTC. It codes for CASSPGQSYEQYF.